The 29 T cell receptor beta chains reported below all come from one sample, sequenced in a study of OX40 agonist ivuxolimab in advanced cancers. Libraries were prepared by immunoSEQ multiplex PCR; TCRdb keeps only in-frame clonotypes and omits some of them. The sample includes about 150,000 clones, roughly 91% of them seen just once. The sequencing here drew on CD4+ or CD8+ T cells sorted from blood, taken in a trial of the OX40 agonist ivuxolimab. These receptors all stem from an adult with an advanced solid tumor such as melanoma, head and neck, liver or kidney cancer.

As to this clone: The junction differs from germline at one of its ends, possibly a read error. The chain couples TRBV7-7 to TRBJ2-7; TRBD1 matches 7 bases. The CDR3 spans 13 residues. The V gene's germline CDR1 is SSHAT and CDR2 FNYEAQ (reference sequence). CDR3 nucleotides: TGTGCTAGCAGCTTAGACAGGGTCTACGAGCAGTACTTC. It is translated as CASSLDRVYEQYF.

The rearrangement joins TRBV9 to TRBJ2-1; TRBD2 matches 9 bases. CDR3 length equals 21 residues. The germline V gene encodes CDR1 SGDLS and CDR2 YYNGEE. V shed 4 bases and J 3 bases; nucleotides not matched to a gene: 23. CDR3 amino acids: CASSLGVGSGSPQSHYNEQFF. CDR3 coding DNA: TGTGCCAGCAGCCTCGGTGTGGGTAGCGGGAGTCCCCAAAGCCACTACAATGAGCAGTTCTTC.

The CDR3 nucleotides are TGCAGCGTCCGCAGGGGGGCGAACACTGAAGCTTTCTTT. This gives the protein CSVRRGANTEAFF. This chain joins TRBV29-1 and TRBJ1-1; 7 bases align to TRBD1. Germline lookup yields CDR1 SQVTM and CDR2 ANQGSEA. The CDR3 is made up of 13 amino acids. The J segment lost 1 base and the V segment lost 6 bases, leaving 5 bases of the junction unmatched.

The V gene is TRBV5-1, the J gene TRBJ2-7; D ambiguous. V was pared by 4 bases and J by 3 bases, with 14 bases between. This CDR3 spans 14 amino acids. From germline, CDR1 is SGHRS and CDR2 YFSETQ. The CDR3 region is CASSPLEGVYEQYF. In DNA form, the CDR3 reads TGCGCCAGCAGCCCCCTGGAAGGTGTCTACGAGCAGTACTTC.

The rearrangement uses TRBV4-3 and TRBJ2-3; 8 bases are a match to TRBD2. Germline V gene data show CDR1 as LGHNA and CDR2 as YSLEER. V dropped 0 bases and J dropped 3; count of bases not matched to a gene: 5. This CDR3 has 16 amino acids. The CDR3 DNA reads TGCGCCAGCAGCCAAGATGGCATAGCGGGGACAGATACGCAGTATTTT. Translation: CASSQDGIAGTDTQYF.

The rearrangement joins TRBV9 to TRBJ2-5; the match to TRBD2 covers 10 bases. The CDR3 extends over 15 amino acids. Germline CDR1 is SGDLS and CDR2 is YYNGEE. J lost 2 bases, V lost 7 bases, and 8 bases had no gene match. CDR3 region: CASGRSGGDQETQYF. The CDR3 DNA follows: TGTGCCAGCGGGAGAAGCGGGGGGGATCAAGAGACCCAGTACTTC.

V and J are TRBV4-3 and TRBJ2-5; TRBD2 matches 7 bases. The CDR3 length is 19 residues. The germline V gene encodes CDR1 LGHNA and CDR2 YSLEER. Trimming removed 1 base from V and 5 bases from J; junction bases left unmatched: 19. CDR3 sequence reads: CASSQVVGSAGDPRETQYF. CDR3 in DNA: TGCGCCAGCAGCCAAGTTGTCGGTAGCGCGGGGGACCCCCGGGAGACCCAGTACTTC.

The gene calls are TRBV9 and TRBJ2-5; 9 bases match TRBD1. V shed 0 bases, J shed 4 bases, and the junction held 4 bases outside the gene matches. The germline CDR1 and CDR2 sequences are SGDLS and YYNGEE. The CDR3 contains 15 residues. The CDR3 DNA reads TGTGCCAGCAGCGTAGAGGGACAGGGCCGAGAGACCCAGTACTTC. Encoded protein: CASSVEGQGRETQYF. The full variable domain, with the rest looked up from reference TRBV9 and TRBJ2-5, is DSGVTQTPKHLITATGQRVTLRCSPRSGDLSVYWYQQSLDQGLQFLIQYYNGEERAKGNILERFSAQQFPDLHSELNLSSLELGDSALYFCASSVEGQGRETQYFGPGTRLLVL.

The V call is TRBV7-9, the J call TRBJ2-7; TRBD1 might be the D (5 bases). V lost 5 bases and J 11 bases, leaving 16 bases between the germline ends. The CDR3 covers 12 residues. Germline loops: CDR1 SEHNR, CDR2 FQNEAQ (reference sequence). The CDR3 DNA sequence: TGTGCCAGCAGCCCTAGGCAGGGTAGAAAGTACTTC. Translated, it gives CASSPRQGRKYF.

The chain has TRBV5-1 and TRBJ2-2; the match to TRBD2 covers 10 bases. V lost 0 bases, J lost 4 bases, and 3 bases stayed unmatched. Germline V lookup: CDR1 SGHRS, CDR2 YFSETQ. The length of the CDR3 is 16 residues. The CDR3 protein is CASSLVSGRVTGELFF. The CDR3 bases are TGCGCCAGCAGCTTGGTGAGCGGGAGGGTCACCGGGGAGCTGTTTTTT.

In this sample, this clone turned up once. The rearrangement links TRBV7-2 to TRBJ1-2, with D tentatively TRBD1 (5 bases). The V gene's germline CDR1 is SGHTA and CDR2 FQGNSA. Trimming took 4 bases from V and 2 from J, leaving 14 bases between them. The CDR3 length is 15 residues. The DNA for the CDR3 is TGTGCCAGCAGCTCCATGGGACGGTCAAACTATGGCTACACCTTC. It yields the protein CASSSMGRSNYGYTF.

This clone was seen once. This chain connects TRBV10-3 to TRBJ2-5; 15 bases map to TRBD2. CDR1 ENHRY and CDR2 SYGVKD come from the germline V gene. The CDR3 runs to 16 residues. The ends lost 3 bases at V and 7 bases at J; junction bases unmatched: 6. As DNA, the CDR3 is TGTGCCATCAGTGACCAGGGACTAGCGGGGGGCGGGACCCAGTACTTC. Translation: CAISDQGLAGGGTQYF.

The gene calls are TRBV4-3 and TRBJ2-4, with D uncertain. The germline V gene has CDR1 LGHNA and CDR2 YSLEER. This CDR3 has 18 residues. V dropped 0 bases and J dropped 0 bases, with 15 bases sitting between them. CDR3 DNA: TGCGCCAGCAGCCAAGAGTCTCTTTCGGCGATAGCCAAAAACATTCAGTACTTC. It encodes CASSQESLSAIAKNIQYF.

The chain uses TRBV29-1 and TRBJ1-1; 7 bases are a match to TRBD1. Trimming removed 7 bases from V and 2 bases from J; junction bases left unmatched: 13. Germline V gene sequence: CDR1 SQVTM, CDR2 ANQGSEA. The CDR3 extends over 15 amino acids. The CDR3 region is CSEKGAGGLNTEAFF. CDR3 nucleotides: TGCAGCGAAAAAGGGGCAGGGGGACTTAACACTGAAGCTTTCTTT. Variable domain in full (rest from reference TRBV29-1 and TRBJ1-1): SAVISQKPSRDICQRGTSLTIQCQVDSQVTMMFWYRQQPGQSLTLIATANQGSEATYESGFVIDKFPISRPNLTFSTLTVSNMSPEDSSIYLCSEKGAGGLNTEAFFGQGTRLTVV.

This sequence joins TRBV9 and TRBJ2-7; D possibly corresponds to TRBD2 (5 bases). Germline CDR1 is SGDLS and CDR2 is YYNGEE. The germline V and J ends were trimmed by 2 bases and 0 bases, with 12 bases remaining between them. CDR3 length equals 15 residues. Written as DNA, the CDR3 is TGTGCCAGCAGCGTCGGATACCGGGACTCCTACGAGCAGTACTTC. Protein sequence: CASSVGYRDSYEQYF. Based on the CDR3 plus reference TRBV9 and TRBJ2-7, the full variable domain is DSGVTQTPKHLITATGQRVTLRCSPRSGDLSVYWYQQSLDQGLQFLIQYYNGEERAKGNILERFSAQQFPDLHSELNLSSLELGDSALYFCASSVGYRDSYEQYFGPGTRLTVT.

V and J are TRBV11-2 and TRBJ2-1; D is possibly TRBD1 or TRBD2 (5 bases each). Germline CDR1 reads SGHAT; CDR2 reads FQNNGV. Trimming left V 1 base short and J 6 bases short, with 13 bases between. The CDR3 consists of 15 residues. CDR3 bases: TGTGCCAGCAGCTTAGGAGGGACGGGGTCCAATGAGCAGTTCTTC. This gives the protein CASSLGGTGSNEQFF.

CDR3 coding DNA: TGTGCCAGCAGCGGTGGAGGGCCGGGGGAGACCCAGTACTTC. Translation gives CASSGGGPGETQYF. V is TRBV9 and J is TRBJ2-5; D is perhaps TRBD2 (6 bases). Trimming took off 3 bases at V and 5 bases at J, with 14 bases between the two ends. Germline V lookup: CDR1 SGDLS, CDR2 YYNGEE. The CDR3 covers 14 residues.

The CDR3 loop reads CASTNRDRGIRNSPLHF. CDR3 nucleotides: TGTGCCAGCACTAACAGGGACAGGGGAATTCGGAATTCACCCCTCCACTTT. The chain links TRBV19 to TRBJ1-6, with 10 nucleotides matching TRBD1. The CDR3 runs 17 residues. Per the germline V gene, CDR1 is LNHDA and CDR2 is SQIVND (reference sequence). V lost 9 bases, J lost 7 bases, and 15 bases stayed unmatched.

CDR3 protein: CASSLGYYRDRGSQGYTF. The CDR3 nucleotides are TGCGCCAGCAGCTTAGGATACTACCGGGACAGGGGGTCCCAGGGCTACACCTTC. The gene calls are TRBV5-1 and TRBJ1-2, with 11 bases matching TRBD1. The V segment lost 2 bases and the J segment 8 bases; nucleotides outside the gene matches: 17. Germline V gene lookup returns CDR1 SGHRS and CDR2 YFSETQ. This CDR3 has 18 residues. The full variable domain, with the rest looked up from reference TRBV5-1 and TRBJ1-2, is KAGVTQTPRYLIKTRGQQVTLSCSPISGHRSVSWYQQTPGQGLQFLFEYFSETQRNKGNFPGRFSGRQFSNSRSEMNVSTLELGDSALYLCASSLGYYRDRGSQGYTFGSGTRLTVV.

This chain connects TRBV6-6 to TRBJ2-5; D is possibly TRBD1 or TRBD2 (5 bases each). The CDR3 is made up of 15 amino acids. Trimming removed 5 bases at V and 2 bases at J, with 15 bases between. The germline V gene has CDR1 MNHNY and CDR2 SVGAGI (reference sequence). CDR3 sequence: CASSRITGAQETQYF. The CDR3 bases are TGTGCCAGCAGTCGTATCACCGGGGCACAAGAGACCCAGTACTTC.

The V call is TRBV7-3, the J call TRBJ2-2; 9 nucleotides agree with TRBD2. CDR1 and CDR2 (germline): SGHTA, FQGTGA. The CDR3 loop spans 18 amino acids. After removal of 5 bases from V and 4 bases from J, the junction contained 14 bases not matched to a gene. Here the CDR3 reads CASSPWVREGRGTGELFF. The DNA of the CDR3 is TGTGCCAGCAGCCCCTGGGTGCGGGAGGGCCGTGGCACCGGGGAGCTGTTTTTT.

In DNA form, the CDR3 reads TGTGCCAGCAGCCCCGGGGCAGGGCAGGACTATGGCTACACCTTC. Encoded protein: CASSPGAGQDYGYTF. The chain recombines TRBV4-2 with TRBJ1-2; TRBD1 is a possible D gene (5 bases). The V end lost 4 bases, the J end lost 3 bases, and 15 bases lay between the germline ends. This CDR3 is built from 15 residues. Germline V gene sequence: CDR1 LGHNA, CDR2 YNFKEQ.

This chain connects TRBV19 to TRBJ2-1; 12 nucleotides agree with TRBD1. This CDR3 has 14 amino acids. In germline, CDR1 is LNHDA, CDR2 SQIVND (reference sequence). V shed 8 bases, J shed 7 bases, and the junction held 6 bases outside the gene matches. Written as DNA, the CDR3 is TGTGCCAGTTCCCGGGACAGGGGGCAGAATGAGCAGTTCTTC. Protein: CASSRDRGQNEQFF.

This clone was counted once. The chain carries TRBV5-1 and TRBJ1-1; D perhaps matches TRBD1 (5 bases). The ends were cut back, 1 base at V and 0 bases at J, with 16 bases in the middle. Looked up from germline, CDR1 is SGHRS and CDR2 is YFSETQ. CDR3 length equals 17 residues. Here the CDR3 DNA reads TGCGCCAGCAGCTTGACCACTTTGGGGACCATGAACACTGAAGCTTTCTTT. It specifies CASSLTTLGTMNTEAFF.

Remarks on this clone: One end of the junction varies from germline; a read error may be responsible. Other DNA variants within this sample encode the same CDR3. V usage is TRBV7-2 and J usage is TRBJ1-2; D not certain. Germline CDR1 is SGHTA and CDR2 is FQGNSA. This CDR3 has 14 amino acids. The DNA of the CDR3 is TGCGCCAGCAGCTTAGTAAAGAGTAACTATGGCTACACCTTC. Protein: CASSLVKSNYGYTF.

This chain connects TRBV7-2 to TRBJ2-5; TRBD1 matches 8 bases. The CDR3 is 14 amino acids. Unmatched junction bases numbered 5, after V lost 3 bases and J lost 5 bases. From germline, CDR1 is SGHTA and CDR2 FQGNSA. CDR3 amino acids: CASSLTGAAETQYF. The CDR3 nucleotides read TGTGCCAGCAGCTTGACAGGGGCTGCGGAGACCCAGTACTTC.

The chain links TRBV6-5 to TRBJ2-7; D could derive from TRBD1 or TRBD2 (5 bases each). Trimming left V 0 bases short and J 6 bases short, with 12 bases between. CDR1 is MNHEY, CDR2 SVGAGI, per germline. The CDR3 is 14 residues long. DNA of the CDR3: TGTGCCAGCAGTTACTCGGGGACCTCCGGCGAGCAGTACTTC. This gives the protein CASSYSGTSGEQYF.

CDR3 DNA sequence: TGCGCCAGCAGCTTGGCCCTGGGGTCGAGCTCCTACGAGCAGTACTTC. Protein sequence: CASSLALGSSSYEQYF. The rearrangement joins TRBV5-1 to TRBJ2-7; D remains unclear. V gave up 0 bases and J gave up 0 bases, with 13 bases separating them. Germline V gene sequence: CDR1 SGHRS, CDR2 YFSETQ. The CDR3 is 16 amino acids.

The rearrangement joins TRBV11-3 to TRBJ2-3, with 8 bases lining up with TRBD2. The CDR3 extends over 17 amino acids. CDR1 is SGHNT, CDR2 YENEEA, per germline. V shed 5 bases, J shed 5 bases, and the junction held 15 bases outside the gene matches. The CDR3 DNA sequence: TGTGCCAGCAGCCCCGGGGGGGGACTAGTGGGGAAAGATACGCAGTATTTT. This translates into CASSPGGGLVGKDTQYF.